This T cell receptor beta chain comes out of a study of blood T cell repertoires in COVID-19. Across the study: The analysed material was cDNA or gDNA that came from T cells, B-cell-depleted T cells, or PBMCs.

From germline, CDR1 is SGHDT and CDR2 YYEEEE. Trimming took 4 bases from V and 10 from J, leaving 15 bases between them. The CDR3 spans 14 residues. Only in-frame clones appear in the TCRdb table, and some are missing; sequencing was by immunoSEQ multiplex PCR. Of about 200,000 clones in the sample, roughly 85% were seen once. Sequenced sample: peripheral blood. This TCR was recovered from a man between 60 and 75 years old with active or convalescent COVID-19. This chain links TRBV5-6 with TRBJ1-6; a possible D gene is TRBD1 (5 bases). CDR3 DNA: TGTGCCAGCAGCCAACAACGACAGAGATCACCCCTCCACTTT. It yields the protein CASSQQRQRSPLHF.